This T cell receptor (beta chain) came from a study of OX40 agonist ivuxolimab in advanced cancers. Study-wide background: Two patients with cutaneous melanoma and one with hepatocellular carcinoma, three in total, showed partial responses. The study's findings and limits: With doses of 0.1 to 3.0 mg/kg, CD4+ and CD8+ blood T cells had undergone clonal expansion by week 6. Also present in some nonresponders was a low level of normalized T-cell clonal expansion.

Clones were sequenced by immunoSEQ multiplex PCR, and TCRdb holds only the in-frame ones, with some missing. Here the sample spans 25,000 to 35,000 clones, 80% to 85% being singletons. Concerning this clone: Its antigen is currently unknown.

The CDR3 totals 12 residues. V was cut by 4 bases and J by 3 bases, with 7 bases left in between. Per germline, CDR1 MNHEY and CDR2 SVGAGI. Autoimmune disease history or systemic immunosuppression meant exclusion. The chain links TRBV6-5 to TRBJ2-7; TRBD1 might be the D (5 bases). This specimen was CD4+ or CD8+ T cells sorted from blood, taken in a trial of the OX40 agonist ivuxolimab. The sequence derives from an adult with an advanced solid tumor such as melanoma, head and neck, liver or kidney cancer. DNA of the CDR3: TGTGCCAGCAGTTCGGACAACTACGAGCAGTACTTC. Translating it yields CASSSDNYEQYF.